This T cell receptor (beta chain) comes out of a study of early T cells in non-severe SARS-CoV-2 infection. As for the study in general: The sequenced material was bulk RNA from unsorted whole blood, and its chains were unpaired.

CDR3 length equals 15 residues. The germline V gene encodes CDR1 MNHNS and CDR2 SASEGT. J was trimmed by 3 bases and V by 7 bases; bases with no gene match: 9. This clonotype has more than one count but fewer than ten. Its target is unknown. General study points: CD4 and private specificities were missed by VDJdb matching, which favored anti-spike CD8 responses.

Molecules of cDNA were individually given unique molecular identifiers that were attached to them. TCRdb reanalysed the 5' RACE reads using MiXCR and keeps one entry per CDR3 protein. The table includes tens of thousands of distinct CDR3 sequences, roughly an eighth detected once. The chain couples TRBV6-1 to TRBJ1-5, with 7 bases fitting TRBD1. Sequencing used whole blood. The source is an adult who was a healthcare worker with PCR-confirmed SARS-CoV-2 infection or an uninfected control (not recorded which). The CDR3 region has the DNA TGTGCCAGCACTACCAACAGGGGAGCCAATCAGCCCCAGCATTTT. As protein: CASTTNRGANQPQHF.